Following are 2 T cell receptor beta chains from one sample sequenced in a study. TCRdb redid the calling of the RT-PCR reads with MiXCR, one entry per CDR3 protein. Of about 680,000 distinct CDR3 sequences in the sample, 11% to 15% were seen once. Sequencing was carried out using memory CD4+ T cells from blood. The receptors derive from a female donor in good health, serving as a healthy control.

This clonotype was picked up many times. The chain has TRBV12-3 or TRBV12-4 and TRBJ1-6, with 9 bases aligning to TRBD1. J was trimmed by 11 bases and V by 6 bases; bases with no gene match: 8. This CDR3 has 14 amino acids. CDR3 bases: TGTGCCAGCAGCCATACGGGACAGGGTCCACCCCTCCACTTT. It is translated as CASSHTGQGPPLHF.

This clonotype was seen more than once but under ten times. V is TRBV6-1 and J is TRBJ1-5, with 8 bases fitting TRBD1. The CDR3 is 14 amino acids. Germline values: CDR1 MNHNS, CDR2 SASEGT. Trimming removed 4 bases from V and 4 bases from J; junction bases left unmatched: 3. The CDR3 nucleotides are TGTGCCAGCAGTGGCCAGGGGGCAAATCAGCCCCAGCATTTT. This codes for CASSGQGANQPQHF.